This TCR beta chain came from a study of identical twins. All donors were healthy Caucasians. This clonotype turned up a few times. Its target is not known. TCRdb re-analysed the 5' RACE reads in MiXCR, keeping a single row per CDR3 protein. This table has 450,000 or so distinct CDR3 sequences, about 14% appearing once. Per the germline V gene, CDR1 is MGHRA and CDR2 is YSYEKL. The CDR3 spans 17 residues. The V gene lost 1 base and the J gene lost 3 bases, with 18 bases spanning the gap. Study results and caveats: Compared with models, monozygotic twins showed more out-of-frame TCR alpha sharing. Cross-sectional statistical analysis was relied on for the conclusions, without the same donors being followed.

The same sample was also used in a study of yellow fever vaccine responses in identical twins.

The genes are TRBV4-1 and TRBJ2-5; a possible D gene is TRBD2 (7 bases). Sequences were obtained from CD4+ T cells sorted from blood. The sequence was obtained from a woman in her late teens or twenties in good health. CDR3 bases: TGCGCCAGCAGCCAAGTCCGACTTGCGGGGGCAAAAGAGACCCAGTACTTC. This gives the protein CASSQVRLAGAKETQYF.